These 32 T cell receptor beta chains were sequenced from one sample in a study of blood T cell repertoires in COVID-19. Assay: immunoSEQ multiplex PCR; the TCRdb copy retains only in-frame clones and omits some. In the table there are 6,000 or so clones, roughly 77% of which are singletons. Sequences were obtained from peripheral blood. These receptors came from a man aged 55-75 years with acute or convalescent COVID-19.

The chain links TRBV10-3 to TRBJ1-2, with TRBD1 matching 7 bases. The ends lost 5 bases at V and 4 bases at J; junction bases unmatched: 7. Germline assignment: CDR1 ENHRY and CDR2 SYGVKD. The CDR3 covers 14 residues. The CDR3 region is CAISFGQALYGYTF. The CDR3 coding sequence is TGTGCCATCAGTTTCGGACAGGCCCTCTATGGCTACACCTTC.

This clone was observed a single time. The chain recombines TRBV10-3 with TRBJ2-3; TRBD2 agrees at 7 bases. V was clipped by 4 bases and J by 0 bases; unmatched bases: 4. This CDR3 has 15 amino acids. The germline gives CDR1 ENHRY, CDR2 SYGVKD. DNA of the CDR3: TGTGCCATCAGTGTGGGAGCGGGAAGCACAGATACGCAGTATTTT. This encodes CAISVGAGSTDTQYF.

The chain links TRBV19 to TRBJ1-5, with a possible D match to TRBD1 (5 bases). Germline V gene data show CDR1 as LNHDA and CDR2 as SQIVND (reference sequence). The CDR3 spans 15 residues. V was shortened by 5 bases and J by 2 bases, with 13 bases between the two germline ends. The CDR3 region has the DNA TGTGCCAGTAGTCTGGACATGGCGGGCAATCAGCCCCAGCATTTT. It specifies CASSLDMAGNQPQHF. The complete variable domain, with remaining parts taken from reference TRBV19 and TRBJ1-5, reads DGGITQSPKYLFRKEGQNVTLSCEQNLNHDAMYWYRQDPGQGLRLIYYSQIVNDFQKGDIAEGYSVSREKKESFPLTVTSAQKNPTAFYLCASSLDMAGNQPQHFGDGTRLSIL.

This clone was counted between two and nine times. The chain carries TRBV4-1 and TRBJ2-6; perhaps TRBD2 as D (6 bases). CDR3 length equals 18 residues. The V end lost 0 bases, the J end lost 1 base, and 13 bases lay between the germline ends. The germline gives CDR1 MGHRA, CDR2 YSYEKL. CDR3 sequence: CASSQEPGRGSGANVLTF. The CDR3 nucleotides are TGCGCCAGCAGCCAAGAACCGGGGCGGGGTTCTGGGGCCAACGTCCTGACTTTC.

The V and J genes are TRBV3-1 (or the pseudogene TRBV3-2) and TRBJ2-5, with a weak D call TRBD2 (5 bases). This CDR3 spans 16 amino acids. The germline gives CDR1 LGHDT, CDR2 YNNKEL (reference sequence). Trimming removed 0 bases from V and 5 bases from J, with 16 bases in between. The CDR3 DNA follows: TGTGCCAGCAGCCAAGAGTTAGGCCCCCGGGGTGAGACCCAGTACTTC. This gives the protein CASSQELGPRGETQYF.

This CDR3 reads CAARGRDYGYTF. Written as DNA, the CDR3 is TGTGCCGCAAGGGGGAGGGACTATGGCTACACCTTC. This sequence joins TRBV6-5 and TRBJ1-2; TRBD1 is a possible D gene (6 bases). V lost 11 bases to trimming and J lost 3 bases, with 13 bases between them. Germline V gene data show CDR1 as MNHEY and CDR2 as SVGAGI. CDR3 size: 12 residues.

This clone was counted a single time. This chain joins TRBV27 and TRBJ1-2; no definite D call. Germline CDR1 is MNHEY and CDR2 is SMNVEV (reference sequence). The CDR3 has 14 residues. Trimming removed 2 bases at V and 4 bases at J, with 11 bases between. As DNA, the CDR3 is TGTGCCAGCAGTTTAAAACCTCGGGGCTATGGCTACACCTTC. This codes for CASSLKPRGYGYTF.

This clone is classed as medium-sized. This chain connects TRBV27 to TRBJ1-1, with D maybe TRBD1 (5 bases). CDR3 length: 13 amino acids. V lost 3 bases to trimming and J lost 4 bases, with 9 bases between them. From germline, CDR1 is MNHEY and CDR2 SMNVEV (reference sequence). The chain's CDR3 is CASSFSRGTEAFF. CDR3 DNA: TGTGCCAGCAGTTTTTCAAGGGGCACTGAAGCTTTCTTT.

This chain links TRBV30 with TRBJ2-2; 10 nucleotides line up with TRBD2. The CDR3 runs to 17 residues. The V gene's germline CDR1 is GTSNPN and CDR2 SVGIG (reference sequence). The ends lost 8 bases at V and 3 bases at J; junction bases unmatched: 15. CDR3 nucleotides: TGTGCCGGAGTGGGGGCTAGCGGGAGAAGTGACACCGGGGAGCTGTTTTTT. As protein: CAGVGASGRSDTGELFF.

This chain connects TRBV7-9 to TRBJ1-3, with a tentative D call TRBD1 (5 bases). The CDR3 consists of 16 residues. V lost 2 bases and J 2 bases, leaving 13 bases between the germline ends. Germline lookup yields CDR1 SEHNR and CDR2 FQNEAQ (reference sequence). Here the CDR3 reads CASSLLGGRTGNTIYF. The DNA of the CDR3 is TGTGCCAGCAGCTTATTGGGGGGTCGAACTGGAAACACCATATATTTT.

The chain recombines TRBV7-2 with TRBJ1-4; 9 positions match TRBD1. CDR1 SGHTA and CDR2 FQGNSA come from the germline V gene. The trim removed 4 bases at V and 7 bases at J, leaving 10 bases unmatched. The CDR3 runs to 16 residues. CDR3 nucleotides: TGTGCCAGCAGCTCTACCGGGACAGGGAATGGTGAAAAACTGTTTTTT. Translated: CASSSTGTGNGEKLFF.

This sequence joins TRBV2 and TRBJ1-3; TRBD1 matches at 7 bases. The J segment lost 4 bases and the V segment lost 6 bases, leaving 6 bases of the junction unmatched. Germline CDR1 reads SNHLY; CDR2 reads FYNNEI. The CDR3 sequence is 14 residues long. The CDR3 bases are TGTGCCAGCAGCCAACAGGGGCAGGGAAACACCATATATTTT. Encoded protein: CASSQQGQGNTIYF.

This chain uses TRBV5-4 with TRBJ1-4, with 11 bases aligning to TRBD1. The length of the CDR3 is 16 residues. Germline loops: CDR1 SGHNT, CDR2 YYREEE (reference sequence). Unmatched junction bases numbered 9, after V lost 4 bases and J lost 7 bases. The CDR3 loop reads CASSRGQGEFGEKLFF. For the CDR3, the DNA is TGTGCCAGCAGCCGGGGACAGGGGGAGTTTGGTGAAAAACTGTTTTTT.

There are a few counts of this clone. The CDR3 nucleotides read TGTGCCAGCAGTTACCCAGGGTTTTTTTCACCCCTCCACTTT. It is translated as CASSYPGFFSPLHF. V usage is TRBV6-2 or TRBV6-3 and J usage is TRBJ1-6; perhaps TRBD1 as D (5 bases). This CDR3 spans 14 amino acids. The germline V gene has CDR1 MNHEY and CDR2 SVGEGT. V dropped 2 bases and J dropped 9 bases, with 11 bases sitting between them.

This clone came up a few times. This chain joins TRBV6-5 and TRBJ1-6; 9 bases map to TRBD1. Germline CDR1 and CDR2: MNHEY and SVGAGI. With V trimmed by 8 bases and J by 6 bases, 2 bases remained unmatched. The CDR3 consists of 13 residues. The CDR3 is CASRQGGNSPLHF. CDR3 nucleotides: TGTGCCAGCCGACAGGGGGGTAATTCACCCCTCCACTTT.

The CDR3 reads CASSKSGGANTGELFF. The CDR3 region has the DNA TGTGCCAGTAGTAAAAGCGGGGGTGCCAACACCGGGGAGCTGTTTTTT. The V and J genes are TRBV19 and TRBJ2-2; 8 bases line up with TRBD2. V lost 4 bases and J lost 2; bases outside the gene matches: 6. Germline V gene lookup returns CDR1 LNHDA and CDR2 SQIVND (reference sequence). The CDR3 totals 16 residues. Drawing the rest from reference TRBV19 and TRBJ2-2, the complete variable domain is DGGITQSPKYLFRKEGQNVTLSCEQNLNHDAMYWYRQDPGQGLRLIYYSQIVNDFQKGDIAEGYSVSREKKESFPLTVTSAQKNPTAFYLCASSKSGGANTGELFFGEGSRLTVL.

This clone was counted once. V gene TRBV9 combines with J gene TRBJ2-5; D gene uncertain. The V gene's germline CDR1 is SGDLS and CDR2 YYNGEE. The CDR3 consists of 15 residues. The V and J ends lost 3 bases and 2 bases respectively, with 14 bases between them. CDR3 residues: CASSAGSRPQETQYF. The CDR3 region has the DNA TGTGCCAGCAGCGCCGGGTCGCGTCCACAAGAGACCCAGTACTTC.

The chain recombines TRBV5-8 with TRBJ2-7, with 11 positions matching TRBD2. The V gene end was trimmed by 6 bases and the J gene end by 6 bases; junction bases not matched to a gene: 8. Germline lookup yields CDR1 SGHTS and CDR2 YDEGEE. The CDR3 runs 14 residues. The DNA for the CDR3 is TGTGCCAGCACGATAGGACTAGCGGGTGCCGAGCAGTACTTC. Translation: CASTIGLAGAEQYF.

This clone has a handful of counts. This sequence joins TRBV4-3 and TRBJ1-2, with D possibly TRBD1 on 5 matching bases. The CDR3 extends over 13 amino acids. V lost 0 bases and J 8 bases, leaving 10 bases between the germline ends. Germline loops: CDR1 LGHNA, CDR2 YSLEER. CDR3: CASSQDGASGYTF. CDR3 nucleotides: TGCGCCAGCAGCCAAGATGGGGCATCCGGCTACACCTTC.

The chain uses TRBV10-3 and TRBJ1-5; D is unclear. The CDR3 totals 15 residues. The germline gives CDR1 ENHRY, CDR2 SYGVKD. V lost 5 bases to trimming and J lost 5 bases, with 16 bases between them. CDR3 amino acids: CAISPTNEGHQPQHF. The CDR3 DNA reads TGTGCCATCAGTCCAACAAACGAGGGCCATCAGCCCCAGCATTTT.

The chain recombines TRBV5-6 with TRBJ2-1; the match to TRBD2 covers 7 bases. Trimming at V came to 6 bases and at J to 5 bases, leaving 8 bases not matched to a gene. The CDR3 has 14 residues. CDR1 SGHDT and CDR2 YYEEEE come from the germline V gene. CDR3 region: CASTRGGSDNEQFF. For the CDR3, the DNA is TGTGCCAGCACAAGGGGAGGGAGCGACAATGAGCAGTTCTTC.

In its sample, this clone was seen once. V gene TRBV7-3 combines with J gene TRBJ2-3; possibly TRBD2 for D (6 bases). CDR1 and CDR2 from the germline V gene are SGHTA and FQGTGA. Deletions cut 0 bases from V and 1 base from J, with 11 bases between. This CDR3 is 16 amino acids long. CDR3 in DNA: TGTGCCAGCAGCTTAACGGCTAGCGCCCGCACAGATACGCAGTATTTT. It yields the protein CASSLTASARTDTQYF.

The genes are TRBV6-6 and TRBJ2-5; the match to TRBD2 covers 9 bases. Germline trimming cut 6 bases from V and 4 bases from J; bases unmatched to any gene: 9. Germline V gives CDR1 MNHNY, CDR2 SVGAGI (reference sequence). The length of the CDR3 is 15 residues. In DNA, the CDR3 is TGTGCCAGCAGACAGCGGGAGGTTGGTTCAGAGACCCAGTACTTC. Residues: CASRQREVGSETQYF.

The chain has TRBV27 and TRBJ1-1, with D unresolved. The CDR3 runs 14 residues. Trimming stripped 0 bases from V and 1 base from J, with 6 bases between. Per the germline V gene, CDR1 is MNHEY and CDR2 is SMNVEV (reference sequence). The DNA for the CDR3 is TGTGCCAGCAGTTTATCTTCGGGGAACACTGAAGCTTTCTTT. Protein: CASSLSSGNTEAFF.

The chain combines TRBV7-2 with TRBJ2-7, with 9 bases identical to TRBD1. Losses at the gene ends were 6 bases for V and 5 bases for J; bases not matched to a gene: 8. Looked up from germline, CDR1 is SGHTA and CDR2 is FQGNSA. This CDR3 is built from 14 residues. CDR3: CASRSGQGYNEQYF. The CDR3 DNA sequence: TGTGCCAGCAGGAGCGGACAGGGGTATAACGAGCAGTACTTC.

The gene calls are TRBV7-9 and TRBJ2-7; 7 bases match TRBD2. Per germline, CDR1 SEHNR and CDR2 FQNEAQ (reference sequence). This CDR3 has 14 amino acids. V shed 5 bases, J shed 2 bases, and the junction held 6 bases outside the gene matches. The CDR3 DNA follows: TGTGCCAGCAGCCCGGGACTACCACCCTACGAGCAGTACTTC. It codes for CASSPGLPPYEQYF.

This chain connects TRBV7-7 to TRBJ1-4; unclear D gene. The CDR3 consists of 14 residues. Between the trimmed V and J ends, which lost 5 bases and 2 bases, there was a span of 9 bases. Germline values: CDR1 SSHAT, CDR2 FNYEAQ (reference sequence). The CDR3 DNA follows: TGTGCCAGCAGCCCGACGGGGACTAATGAAAAACTGTTTTTT. This codes for CASSPTGTNEKLFF. The whole variable domain, filled in from reference TRBV7-7 and TRBJ1-4, reads GAGVSQSPRYKVTKRGQDVTLRCDPISSHATLYWYQQALGQGPEFLTYFNYEAQPDKSGLPSDRFSAERPEGSISTLTIQRTEQRDSAMYRCASSPTGTNEKLFFGSGTQLSVL.

Here the CDR3 DNA reads TGTGCCAGCAGCTCCCTATACGAGCAGTACTTC. Translated, it gives CASSSLYEQYF. The chain has TRBV5-5 and TRBJ2-7; unclear D gene. The CDR3 length is 11 residues. V lost 3 bases and J lost 4, with 5 bases in between. Germline CDR1 reads SGHKS; CDR2 reads YYEKEE (reference sequence).

The V gene is TRBV27, the J gene TRBJ2-2; D is unclear. There are 14 residues in the CDR3. Germline V lookup: CDR1 MNHEY, CDR2 SMNVEV (reference sequence). V lost 7 bases and J lost 0, with 9 bases in between. The CDR3: CASKYQSNTGELFF. The DNA of the CDR3 is TGTGCCAGCAAGTATCAGTCGAACACCGGGGAGCTGTTTTTT.

The chain links TRBV4-3 to TRBJ1-2; D ambiguous. In germline, CDR1 is LGHNA, CDR2 YSLEER. The CDR3 totals 16 residues. Deletions cut 4 bases from V and 7 bases from J, with 22 bases between. This CDR3 is CASSPQPGERNGGYTF. As DNA, the CDR3 is TGCGCCAGCAGCCCTCAACCCGGGGAGAGAAATGGTGGCTACACCTTC.

V usage is TRBV12-5 and J usage is TRBJ2-1; TRBD2 matches 11 bases. Germline-derived CDR1 and CDR2 are LGHNT and FRNRAP. The CDR3 consists of 15 residues. The J segment lost 6 bases and the V segment lost 4 bases, leaving 5 bases of the junction unmatched. The CDR3 coding sequence is TGTGCTAGTGGTTCGGGACTAGCGGAACTCAATGAGCAGTTCTTC. Amino acids: CASGSGLAELNEQFF.

The genes are TRBV9 and TRBJ2-2; TRBD1 aligns across 9 bases. This CDR3 is built from 16 residues. Germline V gene sequence: CDR1 SGDLS, CDR2 YYNGEE. Unmatched junction bases numbered 5, after V lost 0 bases and J lost 5 bases. This chain's CDR3 is CASSVGGQGRTGELFF. For the CDR3, the DNA is TGTGCCAGCAGCGTAGGGGGACAGGGTAGGACCGGGGAGCTGTTTTTT.